The sequence of this T cell receptor (beta chain) was determined in a study of early T cells in non-severe SARS-CoV-2 infection. Study-wide background: RNA in bulk from unsorted whole blood was sequenced, and chains were unpaired. Study-wide results and limits: Anti-spike CD8 specificities were favored by VDJdb matching, whose results missed private and CD4 specificities.

Germline CDR1 SNHLY, CDR2 FYNNEI. The CDR3 covers 16 residues. Trimming stripped 5 bases from V and 3 bases from J, with 17 bases between. Unique molecular identifiers were added to individual cDNA molecules. TCRdb re-analysed the 5' RACE reads in MiXCR, keeping a single row per CDR3 protein. The sample consists of tens of thousands of distinct CDR3 sequences, around 6.3% of them appearing once. There are a few counts of this clonotype. The antigen is not known. The chain uses TRBV2 and TRBJ1-5; D is ambiguous. The sequencing input was whole blood. The origin of this receptor is an adult who was a healthcare worker with PCR-confirmed SARS-CoV-2 infection or an uninfected control (not recorded which). The CDR3 protein is CASSPQGGGNNQPQHF. DNA of the CDR3: TGTGCCAGCAGTCCCCAAGGAGGAGGTAACAATCAGCCCCAGCATTTT.